This T cell receptor (beta chain) was obtained from a study of regulatory T cells in long-lasting Graves disease. This CDR3 spans 13 amino acids. Germline CDR1 reads LGHDT; CDR2 reads YNNKEL (reference sequence). Losses at the gene ends were 1 base for V and 5 bases for J; bases not matched to a gene: 2. This clonotype has at least ten counts. Sample time point: newly diagnosed GD, antithyroid drugs for less than 3 months. Generation of the TCR library employed RNA extracted from PBMCs. To make TCR beta libraries, researchers used iRepertoire HTBI primers and Arm-PCR of CDR3 regions. Source study methods: Identification across samples found fewer than 65 TRBV and about 15 TRBJ segments. Using its own MiXCR run on the multiplex PCR reads, TCRdb lists one record per CDR3 protein. The V and J calls here are based on TCRdb, not the publication. Of 400,000 to 500,000 distinct CDR3 sequences listed, roughly 15% are singletons.

These data are also associated with another study on T cells in Graves' hyperthyroidism and ophthalmopathy.

This chain connects TRBV3-1 to TRBJ2-7; 7 positions match TRBD1. The sample consisted of peripheral blood mononuclear cells (PBMCs), taken at new diagnosis, from a patient treated with antithyroid drugs. The origin of this receptor is a woman aged 25-40 years with Graves disease. In DNA form, the CDR3 reads TGTGCCAGCAGCCAAGCCCAGGGGGACGAGCAGTACTTC. This codes for CASSQAQGDEQYF.